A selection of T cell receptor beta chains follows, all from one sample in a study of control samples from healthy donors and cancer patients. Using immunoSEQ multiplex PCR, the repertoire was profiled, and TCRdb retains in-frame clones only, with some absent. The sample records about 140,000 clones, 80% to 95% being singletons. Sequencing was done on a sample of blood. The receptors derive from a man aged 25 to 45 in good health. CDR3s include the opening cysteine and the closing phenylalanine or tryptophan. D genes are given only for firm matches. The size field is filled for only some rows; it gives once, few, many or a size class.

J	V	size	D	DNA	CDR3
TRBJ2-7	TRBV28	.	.	TGTGCCAGCAGCCTTTTCCCAGGCGAGCAGTACTTC	CASSLFPGEQYF
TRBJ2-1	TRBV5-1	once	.	TGCGCCAGCAGCCAAGTCCTAGACTCCCTGGGTGAGCAGTTCTTC	CASSQVLDSLGEQFF
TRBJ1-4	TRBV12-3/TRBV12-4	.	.	TGTGCCAGCAGTTTTAGGGGACGGGCTAAACTGTTTTTT	CASSFRGRAKLFF
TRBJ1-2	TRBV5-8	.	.	TGTGCCAGCAGCTTCGGGGGGGACTATGGCTACACCTTC	CASSFGGDYGYTF
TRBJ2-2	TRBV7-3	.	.	TGTGCCAGCAGCTTAAACCCATTCACCGGGGAGCTGTTTTTT	CASSLNPFTGELFF
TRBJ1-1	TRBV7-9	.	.	TGTGCCAGCAGCTTAGCGGCAGGGACTGAAGCTTTCTTT	CASSLAAGTEAFF
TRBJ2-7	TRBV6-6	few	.	TGTGCCAGCAGTTACTCGACTGGGTGGGACGAGCAGTACTTC	CASSYSTGWDEQYF
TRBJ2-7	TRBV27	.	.	TGTGCCAGCAGTTTCGGACTCACCTCCTACGAGCAGTACTTC	CASSFGLTSYEQYF
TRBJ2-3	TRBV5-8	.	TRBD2	TGTGCCAGCAGCGTACCCGGGACTAGAATATTAAGAACGCAGTATTTT	CASSVPGTRILRTQYF
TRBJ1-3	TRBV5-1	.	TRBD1	TGCGCCAGCACCTTCGACGGACAGGGCGTTGCTGCTGGAAACACCATATATTTT	CASTFDGQGVAAGNTIYF
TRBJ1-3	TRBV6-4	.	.	TGTGCCAGCAGTGAGAACGTACCGTTCTCTGGAAACACCATATATTTT	CASSENVPFSGNTIYF
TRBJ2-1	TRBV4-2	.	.	TGTGCCAGCAGCCAAGTCGCGGGGGCTAACAATGAGCAGTTCTTC	CASSQVAGANNEQFF
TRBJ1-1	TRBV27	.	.	TGTGCCAGCAGTTTGTTGGGGGGGCTGAGCACTGAAGCTTTCTTT	CASSLLGGLSTEAFF
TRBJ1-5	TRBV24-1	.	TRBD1	TGTGCCACCAGCGAGGCTACAGGGGGAAATCAGCCCCAGCATTTT	CATSEATGGNQPQHF
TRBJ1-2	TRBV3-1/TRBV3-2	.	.	TGTGCCAGCAGCCAAGAAGGAGCTAACTATGGCTACACCTTC	CASSQEGANYGYTF
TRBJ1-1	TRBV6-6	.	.	TGTGCCAGCAAAAGGACCGGGACAACGAACACTGAAGCTTTCTTT	CASKRTGTTNTEAFF
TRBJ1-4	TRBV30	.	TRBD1	TGTGCCTGGAGTGGCTCCGGGACAGGGGTAAAACTGTTTTTT	CAWSGSGTGVKLFF
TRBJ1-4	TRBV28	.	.	TGTGCCAGCAGTTTAGGTGGGGCTGAAAAACTGTTTTTT	CASSLGGAEKLFF
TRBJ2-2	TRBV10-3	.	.	TGTGCCACCAAACAGGACGCGAACACCGGGGAGCTGTTTTTT	CATKQDANTGELFF
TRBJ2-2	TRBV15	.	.	TGTGCCACCAGGGGTCCAGGAGTAAACACCGGGGAGCTGTTTTTT	CATRGPGVNTGELFF
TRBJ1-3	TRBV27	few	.	TGTGCCAGTTTCCTTAGTGGATGCTCTGGAAACACCATATATTTT	CASFLSGCSGNTIYF
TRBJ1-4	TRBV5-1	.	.	TGCGCCAGCAGAGAAGGCGGGAAAAATGAAAAACTGTTTTTT	CASREGGKNEKLFF
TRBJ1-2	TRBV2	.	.	TGTGCCAGCAGTAGCCCACAGGGTACCTATGGCTACACCTTC	CASSSPQGTYGYTF
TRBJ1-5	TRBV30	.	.	TGTGCCTGGAGTGTAGGAATGGAAAATCAGCCCCAGCATTTT	CAWSVGMENQPQHF
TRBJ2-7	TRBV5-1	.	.	TGCGCCAGCAGCCAGGAGATCAGCTACGAGCAGTACTTC	CASSQEISYEQYF
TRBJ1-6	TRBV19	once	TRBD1	TGTGCCAGTAGTCAGGGGGCGACCTCCTATAATTCACCCCTCCACTTT	CASSQGATSYNSPLHF
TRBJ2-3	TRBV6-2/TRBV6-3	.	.	TGTGCCAGCAGTTACTCGATCGATACGCAGTATTTT	CASSYSIDTQYF
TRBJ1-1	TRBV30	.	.	TGTGCCTGGAGGCAAGGTAGCACTGAAGCTTTCTTT	CAWRQGSTEAFF
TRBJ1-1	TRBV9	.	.	TGTGCCAGCAGCGTATCCGGGTGGGAACCTGAAGCTTTCTTT	CASSVSGWEPEAFF